These 23 T cell receptor beta chains came from one sample sequenced in a study of blood T cells in healthy people across ages. For the second PCR, which ran for about 6 to 11 cycles, a sample-barcoded 5' primer and a J-beta primer mix were used. From the 5' RACE reads, TCRdb called clonotypes with MiXCR, one entry per CDR3 protein. The profile shows 1.8 million or so distinct CDR3 sequences, 39% of them singletons. Sequencing was performed on blood. These receptors were collected from a human donor in good health.

The V and J genes are TRBV20-1 and TRBJ1-2, with 8 bases fitting TRBD1. CDR3 size: 15 residues. Germline V gene data show CDR1 as DFQATT and CDR2 as SNEGSKA (reference sequence). V gave up 0 bases and J gave up 2 bases; unmatched junction bases: 5. CDR3 protein: CSARDPGTGNYGYTF. Here the CDR3 DNA reads TGCAGTGCTAGAGATCCCGGGACAGGCAACTATGGCTACACCTTC.

This clonotype was recorded a few times. The gene calls are TRBV7-3 and TRBJ2-1; D remains unclear. Per germline, CDR1 SGHTA and CDR2 FQGTGA. Trimming removed 5 bases from V and 6 bases from J, with 17 bases in between. CDR3 length equals 15 residues. In DNA, the CDR3 is TGTGCCAGCAGCATCTCCGTCGAATTCGGCAATGAGCAGTTCTTC. Protein: CASSISVEFGNEQFF.

In this sample, this clonotype turned up once. The CDR3 DNA is TGTGCCAGCAGTTATGGGGCGGACAGCGAGGGGCCCACAGATACGCAGTATTTT. Protein product: CASSYGADSEGPTDTQYF. V is TRBV6-5 and J is TRBJ2-3, with D perhaps matching TRBD1 (6 bases). This CDR3 region has 18 residues. Trimming stripped 3 bases from V and 2 bases from J, with 21 bases between. From germline, CDR1 is MNHEY and CDR2 SVGAGI.

This clonotype was observed a few times. The chain recombines TRBV14 with TRBJ2-5; D uncertain. V was cut by 2 bases and J by 7 bases, with 8 bases left in between. The germline V gene has CDR1 SGHDN and CDR2 FVKESK. The CDR3 is made up of 12 amino acids. This chain's CDR3 is CASSQTLGTQYF. The CDR3 DNA reads as TGTGCCAGCAGCCAAACCCTAGGGACCCAGTACTTC.

The rearrangement uses TRBV7-9 and TRBJ2-1, with TRBD2 matching 9 bases. The V segment lost 4 bases and the J segment 4 bases; nucleotides outside the gene matches: 8. The germline V gene encodes CDR1 SEHNR and CDR2 FQNEAQ (reference sequence). The CDR3 is made up of 16 amino acids. The CDR3 nucleotides read TGTGCCAGCAGCTCCCGAGCGGGGGGAATTTACAATGAGCAGTTCTTC. Its protein is CASSSRAGGIYNEQFF.

This chain joins TRBV6-5 and TRBJ2-6; D not certain. CDR1 and CDR2 (germline): MNHEY, SVGAGI. This CDR3 has 15 amino acids. V shed 2 bases and J shed 0 bases, with 5 bases lying between them. Here the CDR3 reads CASSYGDSGANVLTF. DNA for the CDR3: TGTGCCAGCAGTTACGGGGACTCTGGGGCCAACGTCCTGACTTTC.

This CDR3 reads CASSFYDRGGTDTQYF. DNA of the CDR3: TGTGCCAGCAGCTTTTACGACAGGGGTGGCACAGATACGCAGTATTTT. This chain uses TRBV5-6 with TRBJ2-3; TRBD1 agrees at 8 bases. V shed 2 bases and J 1 base; nucleotides not matched to a gene: 6. CDR3 length equals 16 residues. Germline V CDR1 and CDR2: SGHDT, YYEEEE.

This clonotype was seen only a few times. The chain carries TRBV27 and TRBJ2-1, with D perhaps matching TRBD1 (6 bases). The CDR3 has 15 residues. Germline assignment: CDR1 MNHEY and CDR2 SMNVEV (reference sequence). Trimming took 6 bases from V and 0 from J, leaving 12 bases between them. CDR3: CASRITGSSYNEQFF. CDR3 coding DNA: TGTGCCAGCAGGATTACAGGGAGCTCCTACAATGAGCAGTTCTTC.

This chain links TRBV2 with TRBJ1-1; D is uncertain. The germline V gene encodes CDR1 SNHLY and CDR2 FYNNEI. The CDR3 length is 14 residues. V gave up 6 bases and J gave up 6 bases, with 17 bases separating them. This chain's CDR3 is CASSSGEGLSEAFF. The CDR3 nucleotides read TGTGCCAGCAGCTCCGGGGAGGGTTTATCTGAAGCTTTCTTT.

This clonotype was found many times. Written as DNA, the CDR3 is TGTGCCAGCAGTGTCCGGGGAACCGCTTACGAGCAGTACTTC. This codes for CASSVRGTAYEQYF. The J gene is TRBJ2-7, the V gene TRBV3-1, with D maybe TRBD2 (5 bases). V lost 6 bases and J 4 bases, leaving 16 bases between the germline ends. This CDR3 comprises 14 residues. CDR1 is LGHDT, CDR2 YNNKEL, per germline (reference sequence).

This CDR3 is CSVKVRQGGTGELFF. The DNA of the CDR3 is TGCAGCGTTAAAGTAAGGCAGGGCGGCACCGGGGAGCTGTTTTTT. V and J are TRBV29-1 and TRBJ2-2; TRBD1 is a possible D gene (5 bases). With 5 bases removed from V and 4 bases from J, the gap between germline ends came to 17 bases. The CDR3 contains 15 residues. Germline V gene lookup returns CDR1 SQVTM and CDR2 ANQGSEA.

The V and J genes are TRBV7-2 and TRBJ1-1; D call uncertain. Trimming cost V 4 bases and J 0 bases, with 9 bases left between them. The CDR3 is 14 amino acids. Per the germline V gene, CDR1 is SGHTA and CDR2 is FQGNSA. The CDR3 region has the DNA TGTGCCAGCAGCTCCCAATCAGTGAACACTGAAGCTTTCTTT. Translated: CASSSQSVNTEAFF. Full variable domain (missing parts from reference TRBV7-2 and TRBJ1-1): GAGVSQSPSNKVTEKGKDVELRCDPISGHTALYWYRQSLGQGLEFLIYFQGNSAPDKSGLPSDRFSAERTGGSVSTLTIQRTQQEDSAVYLCASSSQSVNTEAFFGQGTRLTVV.

The gene calls are TRBV5-6 and TRBJ2-1; D is perhaps TRBD1 (5 bases). CDR1 is SGHDT and CDR2 is YYEEEE in the germline V gene. V lost 5 bases to trimming and J lost 5 bases, with 20 bases between them. The CDR3 extends over 16 amino acids. CDR3 coding DNA: TGTGCCAGCAGAAGCCCCAGGGTTTTCCTGGACAATGAGCAGTTCTTC. The encoded protein is CASRSPRVFLDNEQFF.

The gene calls are TRBV20-1 and TRBJ2-4; the D is unclear. The end of the DNA fits TRBJ2-7 better, so the J call may be wrong. This CDR3 spans 12 amino acids. CDR1 is DFQATT and CDR2 is SNEGSKA in the germline V gene (reference sequence). The CDR3 here is CSAATDSYEQYF. Here the CDR3 DNA reads TGCAGTGCTGCCACGGACTCCTACGAGCAGTACTTC.

This clonotype showed up just a few times. The genes are TRBV7-2 and TRBJ2-1, with a tentative D call TRBD1 (6 bases). Per germline, CDR1 SGHTA and CDR2 FQGNSA. The CDR3 is made up of 15 amino acids. Trimming removed 6 bases from V and 4 bases from J, with 16 bases in between. The DNA of the CDR3 is TGTGCCAGCAGTCAGGGATCAGGGGCTTACAATGAGCAGTTCTTC. It encodes CASSQGSGAYNEQFF.

Of note for this clonotype: A much larger clone is a single base away; this may be a read error. This chain joins TRBV29-1 and TRBJ2-1, with D possibly being TRBD2 (6 bases). Per germline, CDR1 SQVTM and CDR2 ANQGSEA. This CDR3 has 12 residues. The CDR3 protein is CSIQVLRETQFF. For the CDR3, the DNA is TGCAGTATACAGGTTCTCCGGGAGACCCAGTTCTTC.

This clonotype turned up a few times. This rearrangement joins TRBV7-9 to TRBJ1-6; D call uncertain. V lost 5 bases and J 9 bases, leaving 11 bases between the germline ends. This CDR3 region has 13 residues. Germline CDR1 reads SEHNR; CDR2 reads FQNEAQ (reference sequence). CDR3 DNA sequence: TGTGCCAGCAGCATCGAACAGATTTCACCCCTCCACTTT. Translation: CASSIEQISPLHF.

V gene TRBV9 combines with J gene TRBJ2-2, with a tentative D call TRBD1 (6 bases). V gave up 0 bases and J gave up 3 bases, with 12 bases separating them. Looked up from germline, CDR1 is SGDLS and CDR2 is YYNGEE. The CDR3 consists of 16 residues. For the CDR3, the DNA is TGTGCCAGCAGCGTAGATTTAGGACAGTACACCGGGGAGCTGTTTTTT. Its translation is CASSVDLGQYTGELFF.

The V and J genes are TRBV6-6 and TRBJ1-1, with 8 nucleotides matching TRBD1. The CDR3 loop spans 16 amino acids. V lost 5 bases to trimming and J lost 3 bases; unmatched junction nucleotides: 11. The germline V gene has CDR1 MNHNY and CDR2 SVGAGI (reference sequence). CDR3 DNA: TGTGCCAGCAGTCCCCAGACAGGGGATACGCACACTGAAGCTTTCTTT. Protein sequence: CASSPQTGDTHTEAFF.

A single count supports this clonotype. Here the CDR3 reads CAISASGNLATNEKLFF. The CDR3 nucleotides read TGTGCCATCAGTGCATCGGGGAACTTAGCAACTAATGAAAAACTGTTTTTT. V is TRBV10-3 and J is TRBJ1-4; D uncertain. CDR1 is ENHRY and CDR2 is SYGVKD in the germline V gene. V lost 4 bases, J lost 0 bases, and 15 bases lay in between. This CDR3 has 17 amino acids.

This clonotype has a handful of counts. The rearrangement uses TRBV6-5 and TRBJ2-5; D may be TRBD2 (6 bases). The germline V gene has CDR1 MNHEY and CDR2 SVGAGI. This CDR3 is 14 amino acids long. The V gene lost 2 bases and the J gene lost 3 bases, with 10 bases spanning the gap. The CDR3 protein is CASSYLGREETQYF. The CDR3 nucleotides read TGTGCCAGCAGTTACCTCGGGAGAGAAGAGACCCAGTACTTC.

The chain is built from TRBV29-1 and TRBJ2-3, with D possibly being TRBD2 (6 bases). Trimming left V 6 bases short and J 7 bases short, with 17 bases between. Germline V lookup: CDR1 SQVTM, CDR2 ANQGSEA. The CDR3 extends over 13 amino acids. The CDR3 DNA is TGCAGCGTCATCGTAGGGGAGGCAAATACGCAGTATTTT. Encoded protein: CSVIVGEANTQYF.

This chain connects TRBV29-1 to TRBJ1-2; no clear D. V lost 0 bases and J 5 bases, leaving 10 bases between the germline ends. CDR1 SQVTM and CDR2 ANQGSEA come from the germline V gene. The CDR3 extends over 13 amino acids. The CDR3: CSVEDVRAYGYTF. The CDR3 DNA reads TGCAGCGTTGAAGACGTTCGAGCGTATGGCTACACCTTC.